This entry describes one TCR beta chain. No antigen is known for it. This record comes from a study of OX40 agonist ivuxolimab in advanced cancers. Study background: Partial responses were achieved by three patients, of whom one had hepatocellular carcinoma and two had cutaneous melanoma.

Study-wide results and caveats: Fewer expanded clones were found on average in CD4+ than in CD8+ T cells.

Patients who had autoimmune disease history or got systemic immunosuppression were left out. Between the trimmed V and J ends, which lost 0 bases and 4 bases, there was a span of 13 bases. CDR1 is SGDLS, CDR2 YYNGEE, per germline. There are 15 residues in the CDR3. TCRdb's copy holds only in-frame clones and misses some; the assay was immunoSEQ multiplex PCR. The sample lists 62,000 or so clones, approximately 84% occurring once. J is TRBJ2-5 and V is TRBV9, with D possibly TRBD1 on 5 matching bases. The receptor was derived from an adult with an advanced solid tumor such as melanoma, head and neck, liver or kidney cancer. The source was CD4+ or CD8+ T cells sorted from blood, collected in a trial of the OX40 agonist ivuxolimab. CDR3 bases: TGTGCCAGCAGCGTAGTAGGGGCCTTGGGAGAGACCCAGTACTTC. Translated, it gives CASSVVGALGETQYF.